This TCR beta chain was found in a study of blood T cell repertoires in COVID-19. About the research overall: Italy, Spain and the United States were the sources of the convalescent and acute COVID-19 samples.

The V segment lost 5 bases and the J segment 4 bases; nucleotides outside the gene matches: 8. Germline CDR1 and CDR2: KGHDR and SFDVKD. The length of the CDR3 is 16 residues. The protocol was immunoSEQ multiplex PCR, while the TCRdb copy is restricted to in-frame clones and leaves out a portion. In the table there are over 120,000 clones, roughly 88% of which are singletons. The sample consisted of peripheral blood. The source is a woman between 45 and 60 years old with acute or convalescent COVID-19. This rearrangement joins TRBV24-1 to TRBJ1-2; TRBD1 matches at 11 bases. In nucleotides, the CDR3 is TGTGCCACCAGTGGGCTAAGCGGGACAGGGGGCTATGGCTACACCTTC. It specifies CATSGLSGTGGYGYTF.